A selection of T cell receptor beta chains follows, all from one sample in a study of T cells after yellow fever vaccination. TCRdb ran MiXCR on the 5' RACE reads and lists one entry per CDR3 protein. The sample carries about 550,000 distinct CDR3 sequences, roughly 19% recorded once. Material: PBMCs, obtained 15 days after the yellow fever booster vaccination. The receptor source for this set is a man aged 25-40 years who received the YFV17D yellow fever vaccine. The CDR3 runs from the conserved cysteine through the conserved F or W. A D gene is named only where the DNA matches it firmly. Clone size, where shown, is once, few, many, or a class for clones that have expanded.

v_call: TRBV7-7
clone_size: few
d_call: .
j_call: TRBJ2-1
cdr3_nt: TGTGCTAGCAGCTTATGGCCGGGCAATGAGCAGTTCTTC
cdr3_aa: CASSLWPGNEQFF

v_call: TRBV7-9
clone_size: .
d_call: .
j_call: TRBJ2-7
cdr3_nt: TGTGCCAGCAGCCCAGTGGACGCCCCCTACGAGCAGTACTTC
cdr3_aa: CASSPVDAPYEQYF

v_call: TRBV7-2
clone_size: .
d_call: TRBD1
j_call: TRBJ2-2
cdr3_nt: TGTGCCAGCAGCTTACAGGGGGCTGCGAACACCGGGGAGCTGTTTTTT
cdr3_aa: CASSLQGAANTGELFF

v_call: TRBV11-2
clone_size: few
d_call: .
j_call: TRBJ2-5
cdr3_nt: TGTGCCAGCAGCCCCTCCGGGGCGGAAGCGTACCAAGAGACCCAGTACTTC
cdr3_aa: CASSPSGAEAYQETQYF

v_call: TRBV5-8
clone_size: few
d_call: TRBD1
j_call: TRBJ2-7
cdr3_nt: TGTGCCAGCAGATTGACAGGGGGCTCCTACGAGCAGTACTTC
cdr3_aa: CASRLTGGSYEQYF

v_call: TRBV5-1
clone_size: .
d_call: TRBD1
j_call: TRBJ2-7
cdr3_nt: TGCGCCAGCAGCCTGACAGGGGGCGGCAGCTACGAGCAGTACTTC
cdr3_aa: CASSLTGGGSYEQYF

v_call: TRBV7-3
clone_size: .
d_call: .
j_call: TRBJ2-2
cdr3_nt: TGTGCCAGCAGCCGGGACCCCACCGGGGAGCTGTTTTTT
cdr3_aa: CASSRDPTGELFF

v_call: TRBV7-8
clone_size: .
d_call: .
j_call: TRBJ2-1
cdr3_nt: TGTGCCAGCAGCTTTGGGACTCGAATATACAATGAGCAGTTCTTC
cdr3_aa: CASSFGTRIYNEQFF

v_call: TRBV7-9
clone_size: few
d_call: TRBD1
j_call: TRBJ2-4
cdr3_nt: TGTGCCAGCAGCACGGACAGGCGGAAAAACATTCAGTACTTC
cdr3_aa: CASSTDRRKNIQYF

v_call: TRBV5-1
clone_size: many
d_call: .
j_call: TRBJ2-2
cdr3_nt: TGCGCCAGCAGCTACGGCGGTACTAATACAAAGAACACCGGGGAGCTGTTTTTT
cdr3_aa: CASSYGGTNTKNTGELFF

v_call: TRBV20-1
clone_size: few
d_call: TRBD1
j_call: TRBJ1-1
cdr3_nt: TGCAGTGCTAGACCCGGGACAGGGAAAACAGGCTCTGAAGCTTTCTTT
cdr3_aa: CSARPGTGKTGSEAFF

v_call: TRBV20-1
clone_size: .
d_call: TRBD2
j_call: TRBJ2-1
cdr3_nt: TGCAGTGCTACCCCTAGCGGGACGACCAATGAGCAGTTCTTC
cdr3_aa: CSATPSGTTNEQFF

v_call: TRBV7-2
clone_size: .
d_call: .
j_call: TRBJ2-2
cdr3_nt: TGTGCCAGCAGCTTAGCGGGAGCGAGAGGCGCCGGGGAGCTGTTTTTT
cdr3_aa: CASSLAGARGAGELFF

v_call: TRBV5-1
clone_size: few
d_call: TRBD2
j_call: TRBJ2-3
cdr3_nt: TGCGCCAGCAGCGGCCGGACTAGCGGGGGGACAGATACGCAGTATTTT
cdr3_aa: CASSGRTSGGTDTQYF

v_call: TRBV6-1
clone_size: .
d_call: TRBD2
j_call: TRBJ2-1
cdr3_nt: TGTGCCAGCAGTACCGGGACTAGCGGGAGGGCACAGTTCTTC
cdr3_aa: CASSTGTSGRAQFF